This TCR beta chain was sequenced in a study of T-cell reconstitution after alpha-beta-depleted transplantation in children. Study-level results: After transplant, at about two months, alpha-beta T cells were reportedly derived from several hundred expanded graft clones. Some patients' high day-60 TCRbeta diversity was traced to surviving recipient T cells and thymic progenitors. When one year had passed after transplant, most T-cell counts and diversity came from newly produced T cells.

TCRbeta library preparation incorporated unique molecular identifiers. From the PCR reads, TCRdb called clonotypes with MiXCR, one entry per CDR3 protein. The sample records just under 350,000 distinct CDR3 sequences, 15% to 20% being singletons. The CDR3 runs to 15 residues. The V and J ends lost 4 bases and 9 bases respectively, with 20 bases between them. Germline V gene lookup returns CDR1 SGDLS and CDR2 YYNGEE. This clonotype was detected many times. Antigen: not known. V gene TRBV9 combines with J gene TRBJ1-3, with D maybe TRBD1 (6 bases). This clonotype was obtained from a male patient aged 2-10 years who had a stem cell transplant for acute lymphoblastic leukemia, so the T cells may come from the graft donor. The sample in question was PBMCs, mostly from graft donor cells, obtained 360 days after TCRalphabeta/CD19-depleted stem cell transplant. CDR3 coding DNA: TGTGCCAGCAGCAAGGGACACGGTAATTCCGGCACCATATATTTT. Translating gives CASSKGHGNSGTIYF. Supplemented by reference TRBV9 and TRBJ1-3, the full variable domain reads DSGVTQTPKHLITATGQRVTLRCSPRSGDLSVYWYQQSLDQGLQFLIQYYNGEERAKGNILERFSAQQFPDLHSELNLSSLELGDSALYFCASSKGHGNSGTIYFGEGSWLTVV.